Shown below are 7 T cell receptor beta chains from a single sample sequenced in a study of OX40 agonist ivuxolimab in advanced cancers. Libraries were prepared by immunoSEQ multiplex PCR; TCRdb keeps only in-frame clonotypes and omits some of them. The sample includes over 50,000 clones, 80% to 95% of them seen just once. Sequenced here: CD4+ or CD8+ T cells sorted from blood, sampled in a trial of the OX40 agonist ivuxolimab. The origin of the receptors is an adult with an advanced solid tumor such as melanoma, head and neck, liver or kidney cancer.

The chain recombines TRBV4-1 with TRBJ2-7; D unclear. Germline assignment: CDR1 MGHRA and CDR2 YSYEKL. The V end lost 1 base, the J end lost 0 bases, and 7 bases lay between the germline ends. CDR3 size: 14 residues. The CDR3 is CASSQGHYSYEQYF. The CDR3, as DNA: TGCGCCAGCAGCCAAGGACACTACTCCTACGAGCAGTACTTC.

The gene calls are TRBV20-1 and TRBJ2-7; the D is unclear. V lost 6 bases, J lost 3 bases, and 6 bases lay in between. The V gene's germline CDR1 is DFQATT and CDR2 SNEGSKA (reference sequence). This CDR3 comprises 10 residues. CDR3 sequence (DNA): TGCAGTGCCGAAAGCTACGAGCAGTACTTC. It specifies CSAESYEQYF.

V and J are TRBV5-1 and TRBJ2-7, with D possibly matching TRBD2 (6 bases). Germline-derived CDR1 and CDR2 are SGHRS and YFSETQ. This CDR3 has 12 residues. The V end lost 4 bases, the J end lost 7 bases, and 12 bases lay between the germline ends. The CDR3 loop is CASSPGLGEQYF. DNA for the CDR3: TGCGCCAGCAGCCCGGGACTGGGGGAGCAGTACTTC.

The chain couples TRBV30 to TRBJ2-7; tentatively, D is TRBD1 or TRBD2 (5 bases each). Germline CDR1 GTSNPN, CDR2 SVGIG (reference sequence). This CDR3 contains 12 residues. Trimming shortened V by 5 bases and J by 1 base, and 9 bases separated the two germline ends. CDR3 loop: CAWGGPSYEQYF. CDR3 in DNA: TGTGCCTGGGGGGGACCATCCTACGAGCAGTACTTC.

This clone was recorded once. Here the CDR3 reads CASSVGVGETQYF. CDR3 coding DNA: TGTGCCAGCAGTGTTGGGGTTGGAGAGACCCAGTACTTC. The rearrangement uses TRBV6-4 and TRBJ2-5; D gene ambiguous. V lost 4 bases, J lost 4 bases, and 10 bases lay in between. This CDR3 region has 13 residues. CDR1 MRHNA and CDR2 SNTAGT come from the germline V gene.

This rearrangement joins TRBV27 to TRBJ2-3; possible D gene TRBD2, 6 bases. The CDR3 sequence is 16 residues long. Germline-derived CDR1 and CDR2 are MNHEY and SMNVEV (reference sequence). The germline V and J ends were trimmed by 5 bases and 2 bases, with 17 bases remaining between them. The CDR3 protein is CASSKRPGLITDTQYF. The CDR3 nucleotides are TGTGCCAGCAGTAAACGTCCGGGACTGATCACAGATACGCAGTATTTT.

This chain links TRBV10-3 with TRBJ2-7; D is perhaps TRBD1 (6 bases). V was cut by 4 bases and J by 1 base, with 17 bases left in between. The CDR3 length is 16 residues. Germline V CDR1 and CDR2: ENHRY, SYGVKD. CDR3: CAISGLGTRGSYEQYF. The CDR3 coding sequence is TGTGCCATCAGTGGCCTCGGGACAAGGGGATCCTACGAGCAGTACTTC.